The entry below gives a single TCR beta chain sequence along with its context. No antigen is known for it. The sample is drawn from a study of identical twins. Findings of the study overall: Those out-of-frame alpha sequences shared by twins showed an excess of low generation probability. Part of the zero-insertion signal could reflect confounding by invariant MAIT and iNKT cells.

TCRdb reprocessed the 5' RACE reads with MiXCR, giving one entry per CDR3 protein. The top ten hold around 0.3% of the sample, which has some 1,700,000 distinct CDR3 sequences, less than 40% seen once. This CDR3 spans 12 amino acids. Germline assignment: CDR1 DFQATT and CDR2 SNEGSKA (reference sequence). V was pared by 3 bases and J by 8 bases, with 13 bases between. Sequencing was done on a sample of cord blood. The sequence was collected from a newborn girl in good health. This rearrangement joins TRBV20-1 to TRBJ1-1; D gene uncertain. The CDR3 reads CSARSPQLEAFF. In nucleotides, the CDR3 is TGCAGTGCTAGGTCCCCACAGTTGGAAGCTTTCTTT.